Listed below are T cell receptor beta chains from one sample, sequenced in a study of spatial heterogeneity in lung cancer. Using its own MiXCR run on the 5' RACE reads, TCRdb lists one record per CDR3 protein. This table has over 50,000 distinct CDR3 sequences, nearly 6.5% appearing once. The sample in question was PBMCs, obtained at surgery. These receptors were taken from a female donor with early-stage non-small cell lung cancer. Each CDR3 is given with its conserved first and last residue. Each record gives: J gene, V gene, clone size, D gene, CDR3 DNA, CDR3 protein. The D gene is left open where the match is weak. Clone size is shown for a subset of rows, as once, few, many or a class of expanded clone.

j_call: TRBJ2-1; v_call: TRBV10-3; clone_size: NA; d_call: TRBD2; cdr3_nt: TGTGCCATCACCCGACTAGCGGGAGAGGAGGGTGAGCAGTTCTTC; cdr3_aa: CAITRLAGEEGEQFF
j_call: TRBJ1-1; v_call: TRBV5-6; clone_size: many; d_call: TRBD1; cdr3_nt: TGTGCCAGCAGTCCCACAGGGGTAGACACTGAAGCTTTCTTT; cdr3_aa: CASSPTGVDTEAFF
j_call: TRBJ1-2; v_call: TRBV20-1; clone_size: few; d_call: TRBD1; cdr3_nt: TGCAGTGCCTGGACAGGGTCTAGCGGCTACACCTTC; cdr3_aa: CSAWTGSSGYTF
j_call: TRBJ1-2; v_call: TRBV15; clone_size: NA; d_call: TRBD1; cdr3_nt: TGTGCCACCAGCACCATGGACAGGCCGCCCTATGGCTACACCTTC; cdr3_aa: CATSTMDRPPYGYTF
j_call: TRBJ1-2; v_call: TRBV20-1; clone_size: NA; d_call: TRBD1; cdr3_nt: TGCAGTGCTAGGGGACCGGGACAGGGAAACTATGGCTACACCTTC; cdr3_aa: CSARGPGQGNYGYTF
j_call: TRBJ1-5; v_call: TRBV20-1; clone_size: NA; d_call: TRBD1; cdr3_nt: TGCAGTGCCAGACTAGTAGGGGGCGATGAGTCCCCGAATCAGCCCCAGCATTTT; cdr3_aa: CSARLVGGDESPNQPQHF
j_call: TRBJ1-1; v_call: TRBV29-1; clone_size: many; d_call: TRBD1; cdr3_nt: TGCAGCGTCACAGGGGGCCGCACTGAAGCTTTCTTT; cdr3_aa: CSVTGGRTEAFF
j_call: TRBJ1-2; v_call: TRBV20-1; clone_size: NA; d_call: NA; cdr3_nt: TGCAGTGCTAGAGCAGGGGTGGACTATGGCTACACCTTC; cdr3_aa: CSARAGVDYGYTF
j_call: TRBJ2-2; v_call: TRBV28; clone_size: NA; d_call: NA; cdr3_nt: TGTGCCACGCGAGGGGTCCGAGGCGGGGAGCTGTTTTTT; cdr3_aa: CATRGVRGGELFF
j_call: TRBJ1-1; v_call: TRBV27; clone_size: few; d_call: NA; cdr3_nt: TGTGCCAGCAGCCCCGGGACAATGAACACTGAAGCTTTCTTT; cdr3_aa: CASSPGTMNTEAFF
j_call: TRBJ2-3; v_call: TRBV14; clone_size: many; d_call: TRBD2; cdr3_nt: TGTGCCAGCAGCCAAGATGAAGCGGGAGCGGCCACAGATACGCAGTATTTT; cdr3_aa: CASSQDEAGAATDTQYF
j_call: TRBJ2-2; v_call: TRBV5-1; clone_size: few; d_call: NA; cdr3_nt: TGCGCCAGCAGCGAGGGACTTTTCACCGGGGAGCTGTTTTTT; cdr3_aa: CASSEGLFTGELFF
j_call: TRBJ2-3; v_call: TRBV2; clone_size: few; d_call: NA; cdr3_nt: TGTGCCAGCAGGGGAGGTACGCAGTATTTT; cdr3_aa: CASRGGTQYF
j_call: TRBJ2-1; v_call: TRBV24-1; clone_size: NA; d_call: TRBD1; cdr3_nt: TGTGCCACCGCAAGCTCGACAGGGCTTAATGAGCAGTTCTTC; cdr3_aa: CATASSTGLNEQFF
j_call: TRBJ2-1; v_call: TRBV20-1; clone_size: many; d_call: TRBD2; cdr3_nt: TGCAGTGCTAGTTCTAGCGGGAGGTTGTTCTACAATGAGCAGTTCTTC; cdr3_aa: CSASSSGRLFYNEQFF
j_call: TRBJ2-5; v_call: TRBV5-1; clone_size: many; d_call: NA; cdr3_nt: TGCGCCAGCAGCTTGGGGCAGCGGGCAAGCCAAGAGACCCAGTACTTC; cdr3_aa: CASSLGQRASQETQYF